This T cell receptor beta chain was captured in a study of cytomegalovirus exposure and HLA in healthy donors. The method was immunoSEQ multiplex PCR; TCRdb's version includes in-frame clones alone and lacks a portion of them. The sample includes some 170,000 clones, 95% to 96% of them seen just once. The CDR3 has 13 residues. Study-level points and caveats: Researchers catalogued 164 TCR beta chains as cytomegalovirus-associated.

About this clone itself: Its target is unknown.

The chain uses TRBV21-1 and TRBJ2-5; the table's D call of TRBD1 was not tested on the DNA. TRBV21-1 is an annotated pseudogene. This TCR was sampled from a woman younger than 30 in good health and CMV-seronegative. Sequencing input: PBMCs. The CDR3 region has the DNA TGTGCCAGCATCAAGACAGACCAAGAGACCCAGTACTTC. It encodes CASIKTDQETQYF.